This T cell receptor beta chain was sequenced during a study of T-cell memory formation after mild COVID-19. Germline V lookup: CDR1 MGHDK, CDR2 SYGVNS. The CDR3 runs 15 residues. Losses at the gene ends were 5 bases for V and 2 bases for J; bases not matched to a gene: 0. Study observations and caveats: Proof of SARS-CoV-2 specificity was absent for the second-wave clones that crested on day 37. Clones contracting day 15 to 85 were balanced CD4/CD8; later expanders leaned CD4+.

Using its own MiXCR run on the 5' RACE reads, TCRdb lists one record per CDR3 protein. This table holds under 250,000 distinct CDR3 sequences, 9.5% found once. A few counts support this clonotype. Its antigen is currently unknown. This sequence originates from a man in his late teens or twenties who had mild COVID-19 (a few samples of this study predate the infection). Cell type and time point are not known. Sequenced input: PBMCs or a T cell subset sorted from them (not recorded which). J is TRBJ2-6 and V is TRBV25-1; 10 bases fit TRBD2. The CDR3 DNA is TGTGCCAGCAGTAGCGGGGGGGCTGGGGCCAACGTCCTGACTTTC. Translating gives CASSSGGAGANVLTF.